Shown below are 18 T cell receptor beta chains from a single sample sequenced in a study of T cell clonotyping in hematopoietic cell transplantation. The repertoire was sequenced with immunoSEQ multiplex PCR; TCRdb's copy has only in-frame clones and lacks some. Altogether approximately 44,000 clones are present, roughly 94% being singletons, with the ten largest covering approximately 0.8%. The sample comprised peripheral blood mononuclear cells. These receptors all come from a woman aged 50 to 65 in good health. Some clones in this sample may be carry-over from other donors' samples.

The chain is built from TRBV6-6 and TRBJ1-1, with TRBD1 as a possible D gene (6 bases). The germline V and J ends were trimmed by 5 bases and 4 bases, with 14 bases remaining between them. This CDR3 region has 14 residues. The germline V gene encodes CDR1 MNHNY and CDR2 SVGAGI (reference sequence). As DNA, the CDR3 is TGTGCCAGCAGTCGATCAGGGGAGGGCACTGAAGCTTTCTTT. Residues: CASSRSGEGTEAFF.

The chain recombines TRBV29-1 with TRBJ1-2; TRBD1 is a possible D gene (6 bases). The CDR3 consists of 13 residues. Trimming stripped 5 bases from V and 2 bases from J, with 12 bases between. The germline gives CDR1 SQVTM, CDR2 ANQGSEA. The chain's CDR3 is CSVRGQSNYGYTF. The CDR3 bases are TGCAGCGTTCGCGGACAGAGCAACTATGGCTACACCTTC. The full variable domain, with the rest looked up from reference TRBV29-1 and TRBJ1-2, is SAVISQKPSRDICQRGTSLTIQCQVDSQVTMMFWYRQQPGQSLTLIATANQGSEATYESGFVIDKFPISRPNLTFSTLTVSNMSPEDSSIYLCSVRGQSNYGYTFGSGTRLTVV.

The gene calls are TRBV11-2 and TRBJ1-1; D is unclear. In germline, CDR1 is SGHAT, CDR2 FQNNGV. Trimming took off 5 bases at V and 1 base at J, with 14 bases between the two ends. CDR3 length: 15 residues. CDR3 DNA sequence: TGTGCCAGCAGCCCTACCCGACGGGCGAACACTGAAGCTTTCTTT. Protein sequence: CASSPTRRANTEAFF.

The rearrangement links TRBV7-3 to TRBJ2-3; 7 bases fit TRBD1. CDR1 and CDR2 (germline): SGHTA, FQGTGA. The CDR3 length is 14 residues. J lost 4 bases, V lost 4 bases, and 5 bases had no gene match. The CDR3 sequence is CASSSTTGSDTQYF. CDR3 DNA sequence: TGTGCCAGCAGCTCAACGACAGGGTCAGATACGCAGTATTTT.

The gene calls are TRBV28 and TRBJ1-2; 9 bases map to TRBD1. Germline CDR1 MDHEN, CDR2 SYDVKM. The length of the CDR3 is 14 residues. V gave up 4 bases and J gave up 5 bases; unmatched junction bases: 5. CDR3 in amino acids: CASSSRDRAYGYTF. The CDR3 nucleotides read TGTGCCAGCAGTTCAAGGGACAGGGCTTATGGCTACACCTTC.

CDR3 DNA sequence: TGTGCCAGCAGCCCCAGGACAGGGCAGAATTCACCCCTCCACTTT. Translation: CASSPRTGQNSPLHF. The chain couples TRBV7-6 to TRBJ1-6, with 8 bases aligning to TRBD1. CDR3 length: 15 residues. The V gene's germline CDR1 is SGHVS and CDR2 FNYEAQ. V lost 5 bases and J lost 7; bases outside the gene matches: 7. The entire variable domain, with the rest obtained from reference TRBV7-6 and TRBJ1-6, is as follows: GAGVSQSPRYKVTKRGQDVALRCDPISGHVSLYWYRQALGQGPEFLTYFNYEAQQDKSGLPNDRFSAERPEGSISTLTIQRTEQRDSAMYRCASSPRTGQNSPLHFGNGTRLTVT.

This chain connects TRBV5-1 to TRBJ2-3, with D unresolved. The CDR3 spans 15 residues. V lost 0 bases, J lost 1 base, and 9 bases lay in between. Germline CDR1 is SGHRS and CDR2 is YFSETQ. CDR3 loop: CASSLVLGGTDTQYF. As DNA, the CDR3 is TGCGCCAGCAGCTTGGTCCTAGGTGGCACAGATACGCAGTATTTT.

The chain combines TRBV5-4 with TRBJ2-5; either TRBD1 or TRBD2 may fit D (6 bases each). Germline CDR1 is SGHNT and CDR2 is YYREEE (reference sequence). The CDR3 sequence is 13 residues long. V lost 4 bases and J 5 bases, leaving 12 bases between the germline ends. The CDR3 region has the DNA TGTGCCAGCAGCCGACAGGAGGGCGAGACCCAGTACTTC. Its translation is CASSRQEGETQYF. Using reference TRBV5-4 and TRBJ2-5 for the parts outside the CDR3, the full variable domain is ETGVTQSPTHLIKTRGQQVTLRCSSQSGHNTVSWYQQALGQGPQFIFQYYREEENGRGNFPPRFSGLQFPNYSSELNVNALELDDSALYLCASSRQEGETQYFGPGTRLLVL.

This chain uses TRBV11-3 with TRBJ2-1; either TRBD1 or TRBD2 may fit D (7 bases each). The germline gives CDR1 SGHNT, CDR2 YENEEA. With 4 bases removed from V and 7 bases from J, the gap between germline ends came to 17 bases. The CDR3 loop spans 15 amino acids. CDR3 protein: CASSSRGGGLNEQFF. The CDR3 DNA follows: TGTGCCAGCAGCTCCCGGGGAGGGGGCCTTAATGAGCAGTTCTTC.

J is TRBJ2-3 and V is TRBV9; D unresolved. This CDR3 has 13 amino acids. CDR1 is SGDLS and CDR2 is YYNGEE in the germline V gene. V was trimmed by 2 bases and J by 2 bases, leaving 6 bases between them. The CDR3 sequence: CASSVGPTDTQYF. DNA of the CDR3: TGTGCCAGCAGCGTTGGTCCCACAGATACGCAGTATTTT.

CDR3 nucleotide sequence: TGTGCCAGCAGCTTACAGGGGCTATCCTACGAGCAGTACTTC. It translates to CASSLQGLSYEQYF. This chain uses TRBV7-8 with TRBJ2-7; TRBD1 might be the D (6 bases). The V gene lost 2 bases and the J gene lost 1 base, with 9 bases spanning the gap. This CDR3 has 14 residues. Per germline, CDR1 SGHVS and CDR2 FQNEAQ.

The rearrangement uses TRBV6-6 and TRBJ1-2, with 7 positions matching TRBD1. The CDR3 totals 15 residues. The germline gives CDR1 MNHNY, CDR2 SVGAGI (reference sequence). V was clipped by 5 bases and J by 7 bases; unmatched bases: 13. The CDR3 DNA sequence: TGTGCCAGCAGTAATACGGGACAGTCCTCACGTGGCTACACCTTC. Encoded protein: CASSNTGQSSRGYTF.

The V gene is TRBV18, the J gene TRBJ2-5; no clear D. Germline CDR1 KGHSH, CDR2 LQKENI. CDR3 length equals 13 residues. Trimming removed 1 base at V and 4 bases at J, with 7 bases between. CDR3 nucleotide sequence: TGTGCCAGCTCACCACAGGTTCGAGAGACCCAGTACTTC. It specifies CASSPQVRETQYF.

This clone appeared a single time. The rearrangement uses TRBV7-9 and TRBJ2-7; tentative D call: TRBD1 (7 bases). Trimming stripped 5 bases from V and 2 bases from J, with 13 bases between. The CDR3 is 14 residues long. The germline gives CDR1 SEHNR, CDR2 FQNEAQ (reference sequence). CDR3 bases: TGTGCCAGCAGCCTCCAGGGGGGTACCTACGAGCAGTACTTC. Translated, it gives CASSLQGGTYEQYF.

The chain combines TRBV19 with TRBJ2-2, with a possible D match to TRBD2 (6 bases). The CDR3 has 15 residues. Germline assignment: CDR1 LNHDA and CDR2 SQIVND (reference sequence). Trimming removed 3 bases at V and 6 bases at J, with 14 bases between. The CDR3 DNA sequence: TGTGCCAGTAGTATTGAGGCCGGGAGCCCCGGGGAGCTGTTTTTT. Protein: CASSIEAGSPGELFF.

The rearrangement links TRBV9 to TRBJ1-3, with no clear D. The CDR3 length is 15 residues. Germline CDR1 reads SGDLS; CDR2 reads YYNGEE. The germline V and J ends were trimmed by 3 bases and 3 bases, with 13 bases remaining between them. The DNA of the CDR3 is TGTGCCAGCAGCGCAAGACCGGTGCGTGGAAACACCATATATTTT. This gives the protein CASSARPVRGNTIYF.

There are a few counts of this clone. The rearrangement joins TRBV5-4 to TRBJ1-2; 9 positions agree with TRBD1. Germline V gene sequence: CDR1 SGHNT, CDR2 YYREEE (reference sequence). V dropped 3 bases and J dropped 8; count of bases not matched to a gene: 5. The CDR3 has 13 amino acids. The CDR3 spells CASSYRGRGGYTF. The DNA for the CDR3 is TGTGCCAGCAGCTACAGGGGGCGAGGCGGCTACACCTTC.

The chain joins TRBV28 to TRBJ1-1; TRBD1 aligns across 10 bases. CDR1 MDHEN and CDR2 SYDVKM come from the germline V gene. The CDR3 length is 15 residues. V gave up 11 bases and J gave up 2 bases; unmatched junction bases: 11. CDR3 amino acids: CAVPKGTGENTEAFF. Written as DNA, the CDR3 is TGTGCCGTCCCCAAGGGGACAGGGGAAAACACTGAAGCTTTCTTT.